One and the same sample provided the 16 T cell receptor beta chains below, sequenced in a study of cytomegalovirus exposure and HLA in healthy donors. The PCR contained 60 Vbeta and 13 Jbeta primers. Method: immunoSEQ multiplex PCR; TCRdb's copy keeps in-frame clones and lacks some. The repertoire includes 150,000 to 200,000 clones, 60% to 80% of them detected once, and over 1.1% sits in the top ten. The sequenced sample was PBMCs. The receptors stem from a male donor in good health and CMV-seronegative.

This sequence joins TRBV28 and TRBJ2-7, with D maybe TRBD1 (6 bases). The germline gives CDR1 MDHEN, CDR2 SYDVKM. The V end lost 6 bases, the J end lost 11 bases, and 14 bases lay between the germline ends. The CDR3 is made up of 11 amino acids. CDR3 sequence: CASRAGTGKYF. The CDR3 DNA follows: TGTGCCAGCAGGGCCGGCACAGGGAAGTACTTC.

This clone appeared once. The chain recombines TRBV7-3 with TRBJ1-1; TRBD1 might be the D (6 bases). Germline assignment: CDR1 SGHTA and CDR2 FQGTGA. CDR3 length equals 14 residues. V gave up 5 bases and J gave up 6 bases, with 16 bases separating them. The CDR3 is CASSRGGGAAEAFF. For the CDR3, the DNA is TGTGCCAGCAGCCGAGGGGGGGGAGCGGCTGAAGCTTTCTTT.

The chain combines TRBV6-1 with TRBJ2-1, with TRBD2 identical over 7 bases. With 2 bases clipped from V and 7 bases from J, the junction kept 2 bases outside the gene matches. The CDR3 sequence is 13 residues long. CDR1 and CDR2 (germline): MNHNS, SASEGT. The CDR3 coding sequence is TGTGCCAGCAGTGAACTGCGGGGGAATGAGCAGTTCTTC. This gives the protein CASSELRGNEQFF.

The rearrangement uses TRBV6-7 and TRBJ2-1; 9 bases are shared with TRBD1. TRBV6-7 qualifies as an ORF whose function is uncertain. The CDR3 is made up of 20 amino acids. Unmatched junction bases numbered 15, after V lost 2 bases and J lost 1 base. Here the CDR3 reads CASSYTQGVQGARSYNEQFF. DNA of the CDR3: TGTGCCAGCAGTTACACCCAGGGGGTACAGGGGGCTCGATCCTACAATGAGCAGTTCTTC.

The chain combines TRBV5-4 with TRBJ1-2; the D is unclear. The CDR3 length is 13 residues. Trimming took off 0 bases at V and 6 bases at J, with 9 bases between the two ends. The germline CDR1 and CDR2 sequences are SGHNT and YYREEE (reference sequence). The CDR3 here is CASSLVQRDGYTF. In nucleotides, the CDR3 is TGTGCCAGCAGCTTGGTCCAAAGAGATGGCTACACCTTC.

The V and J genes are TRBV28 and TRBJ2-1, with D maybe TRBD2 (6 bases). V was trimmed by 1 base and J by 7 bases, leaving 11 bases between them. Germline V CDR1 and CDR2: MDHEN, SYDVKM. The CDR3 has 14 residues. The CDR3 spells CASSLSLRGNEQFF. The CDR3 DNA reads as TGTGCCAGCAGTTTATCCCTGCGGGGAAATGAGCAGTTCTTC.

V and J are TRBV7-2 and TRBJ1-5, with no clear D. The CDR3 extends over 14 amino acids. V was trimmed by 1 base and J by 5 bases, leaving 9 bases between them. Per the germline V gene, CDR1 is SGHTA and CDR2 is FQGNSA. The CDR3 loop is CASSLVPDYQPQHF. The CDR3 nucleotides are TGTGCCAGCAGCTTAGTTCCAGACTATCAGCCCCAGCATTTT.

The rearrangement joins TRBV12-5 to TRBJ1-1; 9 bases are shared with TRBD1. Looked up from germline, CDR1 is LGHNT and CDR2 is FRNRAP. The junction had 12 bases not matched to a gene; V was cut back by 0 bases and J by 10 bases. CDR3 length equals 16 residues. This chain's CDR3 is CASGLVLGTGKFRAFF. CDR3 sequence (DNA): TGTGCTAGTGGTTTGGTACTCGGGACAGGGAAATTTCGAGCTTTCTTT.

The chain employs TRBV25-1 and TRBJ2-7, with a possible D match to TRBD2 (6 bases). V was cut by 6 bases and J by 5 bases, with 20 bases left in between. The CDR3 spans 15 residues. Germline V gives CDR1 MGHDK, CDR2 SYGVNS. The DNA for the CDR3 is TGTGCCAGCAGCTTATCCCGGGGGAGGTCTAACGAGCAGTACTTC. It specifies CASSLSRGRSNEQYF.

The chain uses TRBV19 and TRBJ2-3; no clear D gene. The germline CDR1 and CDR2 sequences are LNHDA and SQIVND (reference sequence). Between the trimmed V and J ends, which lost 6 bases and 6 bases, there was a span of 13 bases. This CDR3 has 13 residues. CDR3 in DNA: TGTGCCAGTAGCCCCGACCAAGCGGATACGCAGTATTTT. Translated, it gives CASSPDQADTQYF.

The rearrangement uses TRBV18 and TRBJ2-7, with 14 positions matching TRBD2. CDR1 and CDR2 from the germline V gene are KGHSH and LQKENI. Trimming cost V 6 bases and J 2 bases; bases outside gene matches: 3. CDR3 length equals 15 residues. The CDR3 region has the DNA TGTGCCAGCTCCAAGACTAGCGGGGGGGCCTACGAGCAGTACTTC. It codes for CASSKTSGGAYEQYF.

The chain links TRBV6-1 to TRBJ2-3, with 9 positions matching TRBD2. The junction had 4 bases not matched to a gene; V was cut back by 4 bases and J by 2 bases. CDR3 length: 15 amino acids. Germline V gene lookup returns CDR1 MNHNS and CDR2 SASEGT. As DNA, the CDR3 is TGTGCCAGCAGTGTCGCTAGCGGGGCCACAGATACGCAGTATTTT. Translation: CASSVASGATDTQYF.

The chain employs TRBV21-1 and TRBJ2-7; the table's D call, TRBD1, was not checked against the DNA. TRBV21-1 is deemed a pseudogene. The CDR3 has 13 residues. CDR3 sequence (DNA): TGTGCCAACCCCCGGGACATTCGCTACGAGCAGTACTTC. Protein sequence: CANPRDIRYEQYF.

V is TRBV19 and J is TRBJ1-3, with a possible D match to TRBD1 (5 bases). Germline V CDR1 and CDR2: LNHDA, SQIVND (reference sequence). The CDR3 spans 14 residues. Trimming stripped 5 bases from V and 3 bases from J, with 11 bases between. The CDR3 here is CASSQQGFGNTIYF. CDR3 nucleotides: TGTGCCAGTAGTCAGCAGGGTTTTGGAAACACCATATATTTT.

The gene calls are TRBV28 and TRBJ1-3; 9 bases are a match to TRBD1. J lost 4 bases, V lost 5 bases, and 12 bases had no gene match. From germline, CDR1 is MDHEN and CDR2 SYDVKM. The CDR3 sequence is 17 residues long. For the CDR3, the DNA is TGTGCCAGCAGTACCTCACAGGGGGCTCCGACCGGAAACACCATATATTTT. This translates into CASSTSQGAPTGNTIYF.

The V call is TRBV9, the J call TRBJ2-1; 9 positions match TRBD2. The V and J ends lost 4 bases and 5 bases, in that order; junction bases with no gene match: 7. CDR3 size: 15 residues. Germline CDR1 is SGDLS and CDR2 is YYNGEE. Here the CDR3 reads CASSFTGTSNNEQFF. In DNA, the CDR3 is TGTGCCAGCAGCTTTACCGGGACTAGCAACAATGAGCAGTTCTTC.